This TCR beta chain is from a study of CD8 T cells in ankylosing spondylitis. Study results and caveats: Disease-associated clonotypes exhibited CD8+ identity and were relatively infrequent in peripheral blood. Prior literature has documented some motif variants in synovial fluid and blood from reactive arthritis.

A quantitative 5'-RACE method, one with molecular barcodes, was used to make TCR beta libraries. TCRdb passed the 5' RACE reads through MiXCR, listing each CDR3 protein once. The sample carries fewer than 250,000 distinct CDR3 sequences, roughly 10% recorded once. As concerns this clonotype: Its matching antigen is unknown.

With V trimmed by 5 bases and J by 2 bases, 10 bases remained unmatched. The CDR3 is made up of 18 amino acids. The V call is TRBV12-3 or TRBV12-4, the J call TRBJ2-5; 14 bases are a match to TRBD2. The sequencing input was blood, either unsorted or a sorted T cell fraction (not recorded which). This clonotype originated in a male donor with ankylosing spondylitis or in good health (not recorded which). The CDR3 is CASSLEGGLAGEQETQYF. The CDR3 nucleotides read TGTGCCAGCAGTCTGGAGGGGGGACTAGCGGGGGAACAAGAGACCCAGTACTTC.